This T cell receptor beta chain was sequenced during a study of shared clonotypes between healthy human individuals. The method was immunoSEQ multiplex PCR; TCRdb's version includes in-frame clones alone and lacks a portion of them. The sample has millions of clones, more than 90% seen once; the top ten hold roughly 0.15%. The donors, healthy adults who were HIV-negative, had experienced no recent acute infections or vaccinations. Splitting of CD4+ cells produced CD45RA+ naive and CD45RA-negative memory subsets. On this clone itself: Its antigen is not identified.

CDR3 length: 14 amino acids. Germline CDR1 and CDR2: SQVTM and ANQGSEA. V lost 4 bases to trimming and J lost 5 bases; unmatched junction nucleotides: 7. Overall study findings and caveats: Generation probability values for non-shared clonotypes were lower than those for clonotypes shared by all four donors.

This sequence joins TRBV29-1 and TRBJ2-3; 9 bases map to TRBD1. The sequencing input was naive CD4+ T cells sorted from blood. Indicated subset: CD45RA+ positively selected. This clonotype was sampled from a man aged 18 to 29 in good health. The CDR3 loop reads CSVVTGGLGDTQYF. The CDR3 DNA follows: TGCAGCGTTGTAACAGGGGGCTTAGGAGATACGCAGTATTTT.